This T cell receptor beta chain was documented in a study of blood T cell repertoires in COVID-19. For the study at large: The United States, Italy and Spain were the sources of the acute and convalescent COVID-19 samples. In each case, the material was cDNA or gDNA derived from T cells, B-cell-depleted T cells, or PBMCs.

Original analysis: Amplification with reference gene primers provided the estimates of nucleated cell counts. The protocol was immunoSEQ multiplex PCR, while the TCRdb copy is restricted to in-frame clones and leaves out a portion. That table gives V, J and clone size, and the DNA gave D and trimming. The data hold tens of thousands of clones, with approximately 85% observed a single time. The ends were cut back, 4 bases at V and 6 bases at J, with 18 bases in the middle. The CDR3 has 16 residues. CDR1 and CDR2 (germline): MNHEY, SVGAGI. The chain recombines TRBV6-5 with TRBJ2-2, with a tentative D call TRBD2 (6 bases). The TCR was taken from an elderly man with acute or convalescent COVID-19. Sequencing was done on a sample of peripheral blood. In DNA, the CDR3 is TGTGCCAGCAGTTTGACGGGAGCCAGTAGCGCCGGGGAGCTGTTTTTT. Translation gives CASSLTGASSAGELFF.